A single sample is the source of the 3 T cell receptor beta chains below, sequenced in a study of T cells after somatic rescue of genetic block. The method was immunoSEQ multiplex PCR; TCRdb's version includes in-frame clones alone and lacks a portion of them. The sample comprises roughly 65,000 clones, around 92% of which are singletons, and roughly 3% rests with the top ten. Material for sequencing was peripheral blood mononuclear cells (PBMCs). All receptors come from a man aged 40-50 years.

V and J are TRBV7-9 and TRBJ2-1, with no clear D. CDR3 size: 14 residues. The V and J ends lost 4 bases and 8 bases respectively, with 15 bases between them. The germline V gene encodes CDR1 SEHNR and CDR2 FQNEAQ (reference sequence). CDR3 sequence reads: CASSSPSAPHEQFF. The CDR3 region has the DNA TGTGCCAGCAGCTCCCCCTCGGCGCCCCATGAGCAGTTCTTC. Drawing the rest from reference TRBV7-9 and TRBJ2-1, the complete variable domain is DTGVSQNPRHKITKRGQNVTFRCDPISEHNRLYWYRQTLGQGPEFLTYFQNEAQLEKSRLLSDRFSAERPKGSFSTLEIQRTEQGDSAMYLCASSSPSAPHEQFFGPGTRLTVL.

This clone showed up just once. The rearrangement links TRBV25-1 to TRBJ2-5; the D gene is possibly TRBD2 (5 bases). Germline CDR1 MGHDK, CDR2 SYGVNS. V lost 0 bases and J lost 5, with 10 bases in between. The CDR3 sequence is 14 residues long. CDR3 bases: TGTGCCAGCAGTGAATATACAGCGGTGGAGACCCAGTACTTC. Protein product: CASSEYTAVETQYF.

V usage is TRBV28 and J usage is TRBJ1-2; 12 nucleotides line up with TRBD1. The junction had 16 bases not matched to a gene; V was cut back by 4 bases and J by 7 bases. CDR3 size: 18 residues. Germline loops: CDR1 MDHEN, CDR2 SYDVKM. In nucleotides, the CDR3 is TGTGCCAGCAGTTCTACACACCCGGGACAGGGGGCGCCCGGTGGCTACACCTTC. This sequence encodes CASSSTHPGQGAPGGYTF.